This paragraph covers one TCR beta chain sequence. Antigen specificity is unknown. The CDR3 is 17 amino acids. Trimming cost V 4 bases and J 6 bases, with 25 bases left between them. The germline V gene encodes CDR1 SGHRS and CDR2 YFSETQ. Quantitative 5'-RACE was performed with molecular barcodes, and it yielded the TCR beta libraries. In TCRdb, the 5' RACE reads were re-called with MiXCR into one record per CDR3 protein. The data show about 220,000 distinct CDR3 sequences, about 7% seen once. The entry originates in a study of CD8 T cells in ankylosing spondylitis. General study results and limits: Earlier literature documents some of the motif variants in reactive arthritis synovial fluid and blood. The authors found the disease-linked clones to be CD8+ and relatively rare in peripheral blood. Reported data indicate significant enrichment of disease-linked clones within matched ankylosing spondylitis synovial fluid. In ankylosing spondylitis blood, a motif of about 8 highly homologous TCR beta variants appeared characteristic.

Input material: blood, either unsorted or a sorted T cell fraction (not recorded which). The clonotype comes from a male donor with ankylosing spondylitis. The rearrangement uses TRBV5-1 and TRBJ1-2; D ambiguous. For the CDR3, the DNA is TGCGCCAGCAGCATAACCCCTCACAGTTTCGAGGGCCATGGCTACACCTTC. Translation gives CASSITPHSFEGHGYTF.